The rows below give T cell receptor beta chains drawn from one sample of a study of graft-versus-host responses after intestinal transplantation. Their antigens remain unidentified. TCRdb's copy holds only in-frame clones and misses some; the assay was immunoSEQ multiplex PCR. The sample gives about 88,000 clones, approximately 90% of which show up once; approximately 0.32% is in the top ten. Specimen: unstimulated CD4+ T cells sorted from spleen or lymph node cells, collected before transplant. The receptors here all came from a human donor who was the organ donor for an intestinal transplant. CDR3s include the opening cysteine and the closing phenylalanine or tryptophan. Each record gives: D gene, clone size, V gene, J gene, CDR3 DNA, CDR3 protein. A D gene is named only where the DNA matches it firmly. Part of the rows lack a size; the others show once, few, many or a class for expanded clones.

.	.	TRBV14	TRBJ2-1	TGTGCCAGCAGCCAAGATTTTTGGACTCCGGAGAAGCAGTTCTTC	CASSQDFWTPEKQFF
.	.	TRBV5-4	TRBJ2-6	TGTGCCAGCAGCTCCGGACTGGACTCTGGGGCCAACGTCCTGACTTTC	CASSSGLDSGANVLTF
.	.	TRBV7-9	TRBJ1-1	TGTGCCAGCAGCTTAGGTCAGGGTCTTAGCACTGAAGCTTTCTTT	CASSLGQGLSTEAFF
TRBD2	once	TRBV5-1	TRBJ2-1	TGCGCCAGCAGCTTGGGTAGCGGGGGGCCTTGGGACAATGAGCAGTTCTTC	CASSLGSGGPWDNEQFF
.	.	TRBV28	TRBJ2-1	TGTGCCAGCAGTGAAGCCCCCCAGCGGTACAATGAGCAGTTCTTC	CASSEAPQRYNEQFF
TRBD1	.	TRBV13	TRBJ1-5	TGTGCCAGCAGCTTCAGGGGGCTTCAGCCCCAGCATTTT	CASSFRGLQPQHF
.	.	TRBV5-5	TRBJ1-2	TGTGCCAGCAGCTTTCAGGGTAACTATGGCTACACCTTC	CASSFQGNYGYTF
TRBD1	.	TRBV4-1	TRBJ1-1	TGCGCCAGCAGCCAAGATCCCTGGACAGGGAAGAACACTGAAGCTTTCTTT	CASSQDPWTGKNTEAFF
TRBD1	.	TRBV15	TRBJ2-3	TGTGCCACCAGCCCATATACAGGGGGCGCAGATACGCAGTATTTT	CATSPYTGGADTQYF
.	.	TRBV29-1	TRBJ2-1	TGCAGCGTTGGTCTCTACAATGAGCAGTTCTTC	CSVGLYNEQFF
TRBD1	.	TRBV4-2	TRBJ1-2	TGTGCCAGCAGCCAAGAAAGGGACGGACAGGGGGCACACTATGGCTACACCTTC	CASSQERDGQGAHYGYTF
.	.	TRBV28	TRBJ1-3	TGTGCCAGCAGTTTTTCCCGCGCCTCCTGGGGCAGCTCTGGAAACACCATATATTTT	CASSFSRASWGSSGNTIYF
TRBD2	.	TRBV28	TRBJ2-1	TGTGCCAGCAGTTTATCGGGACTAGCGCCAGACAATGAGCAGTTCTTC	CASSLSGLAPDNEQFF
.	.	TRBV11-3	TRBJ2-7	TGTGCCAGCAGCTTATCATCGGGATCCACCTACGAGCAGTACTTC	CASSLSSGSTYEQYF
TRBD1	.	TRBV18	TRBJ1-1	TGTGCCAGCTCACCACTAGCGCAGGGGGTGAACACTGAAGCTTTCTTT	CASSPLAQGVNTEAFF
.	once	TRBV5-1	TRBJ1-4	TGCGCCAGCAGCCCAGGGGAAAAACTGTTTTTT	CASSPGEKLFF
TRBD1	.	TRBV18	TRBJ2-5	TGTGCCAGCTCACCCACGACAGGGGGCGAAGAGACCCAGTACTTC	CASSPTTGGEETQYF
.	.	TRBV28	TRBJ2-7	TGTGCCAGCAGTTTATCAGGTTCCGACTACGAGCAGTACTTC	CASSLSGSDYEQYF
TRBD1	.	TRBV7-3	TRBJ1-6	TGTGCCAGCAGCTTACAGGGGGGCTCTAATTCACCCCTCCACTTT	CASSLQGGSNSPLHF
TRBD1	.	TRBV6-6	TRBJ1-4	TGTGCCAGCAGCTATAACAGGGGGCGCAGGGAAAAACTGTTTTTT	CASSYNRGRREKLFF
TRBD2	once	TRBV4-1	TRBJ2-3	TGCGCCAGCAGCCAAGGGCGTTTTGCGGGAGGTCCTACCGGCACAGATACGCAGTATTTT	CASSQGRFAGGPTGTDTQYF
TRBD2	.	TRBV30	TRBJ2-3	TGTGCCTGGAGTACCGGACTAGCGGGGGGCACAGATACGCAGTATTTT	CAWSTGLAGGTDTQYF